What follows describes a single T cell receptor beta chain. The data stem from a study of blood T cell repertoires in COVID-19. Whole-study context: The United States, Italy and Spain supplied acute and convalescent COVID-19 samples.

TCRdb's copy holds only in-frame clones and misses some; the assay was immunoSEQ multiplex PCR. The data hold some 260,000 clones, with 88% observed a single time. The sequence derives from a man aged 80 or over with acute or convalescent COVID-19. Sequenced material: peripheral blood.

The CDR3 region is CAGRASGSENEQFF. CDR3 nucleotide sequence: TGTGCAGGCAGGGCTAGCGGGAGTGAAAATGAGCAGTTCTTC. The chain recombines TRBV5-4 with TRBJ2-1; 10 bases are a match to TRBD2. Germline V lookup: CDR1 SGHNT, CDR2 YYREEE (reference sequence). The CDR3 sequence is 14 residues long.